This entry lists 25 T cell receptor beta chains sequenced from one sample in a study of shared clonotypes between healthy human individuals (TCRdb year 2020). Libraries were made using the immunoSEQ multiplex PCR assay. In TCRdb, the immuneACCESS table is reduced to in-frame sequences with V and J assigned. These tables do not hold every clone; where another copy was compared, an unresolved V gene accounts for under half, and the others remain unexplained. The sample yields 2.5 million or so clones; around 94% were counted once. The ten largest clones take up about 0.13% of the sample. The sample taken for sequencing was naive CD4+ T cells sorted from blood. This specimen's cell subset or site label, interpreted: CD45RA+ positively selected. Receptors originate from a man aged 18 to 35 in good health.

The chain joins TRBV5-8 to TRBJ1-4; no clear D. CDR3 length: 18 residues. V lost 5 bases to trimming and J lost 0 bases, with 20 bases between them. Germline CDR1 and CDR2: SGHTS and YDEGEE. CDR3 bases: TGTGCCAGCAGTCGCGAAAAGGGCCCCTTTGCAACTAATGAAAAACTGTTTTTT. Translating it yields CASSREKGPFATNEKLFF.

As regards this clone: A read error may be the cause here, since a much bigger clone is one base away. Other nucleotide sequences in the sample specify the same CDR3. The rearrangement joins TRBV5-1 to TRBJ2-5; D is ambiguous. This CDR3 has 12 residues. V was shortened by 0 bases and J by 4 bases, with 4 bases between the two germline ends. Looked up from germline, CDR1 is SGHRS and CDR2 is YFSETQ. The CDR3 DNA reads TGCGCCAGCAGCTTGGGGCTAGAGACCCAGTACTTC. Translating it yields CASSLGLETQYF.

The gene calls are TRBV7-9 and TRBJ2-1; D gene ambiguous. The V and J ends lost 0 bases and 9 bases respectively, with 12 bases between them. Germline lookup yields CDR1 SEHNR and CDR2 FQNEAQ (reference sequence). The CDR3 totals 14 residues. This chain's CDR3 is CASSLALGSGEQFF. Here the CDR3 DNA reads TGTGCCAGCAGCTTAGCCCTCGGTTCGGGTGAGCAGTTCTTC.

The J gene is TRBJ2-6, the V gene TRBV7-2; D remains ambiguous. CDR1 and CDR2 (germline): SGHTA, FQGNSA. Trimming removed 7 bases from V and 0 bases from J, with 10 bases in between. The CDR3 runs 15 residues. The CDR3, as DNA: TGTGCCAGCACCCTTGAGAGCTCTGGGGCCAACGTCCTGACTTTC. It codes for CASTLESSGANVLTF.

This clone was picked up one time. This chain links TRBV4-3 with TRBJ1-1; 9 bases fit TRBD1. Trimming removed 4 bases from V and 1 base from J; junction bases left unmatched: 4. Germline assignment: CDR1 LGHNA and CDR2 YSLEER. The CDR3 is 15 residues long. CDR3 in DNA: TGCGCCAGCAGCCTAGGGACAGGGACGAACACTGAAGCTTTCTTT. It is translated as CASSLGTGTNTEAFF.

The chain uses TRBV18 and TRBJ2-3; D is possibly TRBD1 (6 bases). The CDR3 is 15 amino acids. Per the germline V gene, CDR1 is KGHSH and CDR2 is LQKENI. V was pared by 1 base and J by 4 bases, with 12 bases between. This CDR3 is CASSPQGPGADTQYF. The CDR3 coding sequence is TGTGCCAGCTCACCACAGGGACCAGGGGCAGATACGCAGTATTTT.

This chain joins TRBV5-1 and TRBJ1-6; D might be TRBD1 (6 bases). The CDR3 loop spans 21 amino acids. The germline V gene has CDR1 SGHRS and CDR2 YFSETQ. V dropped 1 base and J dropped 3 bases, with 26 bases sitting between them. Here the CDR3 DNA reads TGCGCCAGCAGCTTGAGACCCGGGACACCCTCCGAAGGGGTCTATAATTCACCCCTCCACTTT. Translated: CASSLRPGTPSEGVYNSPLHF. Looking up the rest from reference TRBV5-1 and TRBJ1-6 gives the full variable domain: KAGVTQTPRYLIKTRGQQVTLSCSPISGHRSVSWYQQTPGQGLQFLFEYFSETQRNKGNFPGRFSGRQFSNSRSEMNVSTLELGDSALYLCASSLRPGTPSEGVYNSPLHFGNGTRLTVT.

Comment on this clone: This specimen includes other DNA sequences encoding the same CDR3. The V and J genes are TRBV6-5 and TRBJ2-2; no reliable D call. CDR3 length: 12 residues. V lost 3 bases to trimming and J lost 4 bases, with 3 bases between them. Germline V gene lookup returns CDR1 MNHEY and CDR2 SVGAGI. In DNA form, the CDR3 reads TGTGCCAGCAGTTATTCCACCGGGGAGCTGTTTTTT. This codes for CASSYSTGELFF.

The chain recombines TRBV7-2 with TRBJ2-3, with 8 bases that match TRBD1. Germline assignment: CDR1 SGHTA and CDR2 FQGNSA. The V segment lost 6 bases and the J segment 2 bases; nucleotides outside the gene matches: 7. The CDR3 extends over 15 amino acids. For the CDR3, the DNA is TGTGCCAGCAGTCGGACAGGGATAGTCACAGATACGCAGTATTTT. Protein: CASSRTGIVTDTQYF.

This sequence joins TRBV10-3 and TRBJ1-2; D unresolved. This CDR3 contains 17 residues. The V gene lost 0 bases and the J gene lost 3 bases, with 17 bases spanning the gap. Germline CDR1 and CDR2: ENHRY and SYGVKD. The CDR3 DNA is TGTGCCATCAGTGAGTCAATGGGGTTGGAGGGTGACTATGGCTACACCTTC. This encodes CAISESMGLEGDYGYTF.

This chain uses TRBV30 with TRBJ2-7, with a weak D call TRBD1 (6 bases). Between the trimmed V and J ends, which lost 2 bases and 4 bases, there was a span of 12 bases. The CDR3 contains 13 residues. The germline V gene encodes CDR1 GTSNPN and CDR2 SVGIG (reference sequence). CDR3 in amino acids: CAWSTGTVYEQYF. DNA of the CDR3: TGTGCCTGGAGTACAGGGACCGTGTACGAGCAGTACTTC.

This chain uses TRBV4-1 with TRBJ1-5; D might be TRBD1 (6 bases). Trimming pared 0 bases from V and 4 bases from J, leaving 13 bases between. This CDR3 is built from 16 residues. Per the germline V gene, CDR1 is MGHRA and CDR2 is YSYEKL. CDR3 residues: CASSQEGEGVNQPQHF. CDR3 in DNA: TGCGCCAGCAGCCAAGAGGGAGAGGGGGTAAATCAGCCCCAGCATTTT.

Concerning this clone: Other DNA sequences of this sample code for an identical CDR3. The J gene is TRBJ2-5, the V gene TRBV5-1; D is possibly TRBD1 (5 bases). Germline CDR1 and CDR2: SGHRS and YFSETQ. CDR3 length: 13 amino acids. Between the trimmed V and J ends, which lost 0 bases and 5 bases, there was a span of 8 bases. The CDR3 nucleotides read TGCGCCAGCAGCTTGGAGGGGTGGGAGACCCAGTACTTC. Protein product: CASSLEGWETQYF.

Here the CDR3 DNA reads TGTGCCAGCAGTTACGTCCGGGAGGTTGCCGGGGAGCTGTTTTTT. Translating gives CASSYVREVAGELFF. This chain links TRBV6-5 with TRBJ2-2; 7 positions match TRBD2. The germline CDR1 and CDR2 sequences are MNHEY and SVGAGI. The CDR3 sequence is 15 residues long. The junction had 6 bases not matched to a gene; V was cut back by 2 bases and J by 6 bases.

CDR3 region: CASSRGASGNTIYF. CDR3 sequence (DNA): TGTGCCAGCAGCCGGGGGGCATCTGGAAACACCATATATTTT. The gene calls are TRBV6-5 and TRBJ1-3; perhaps TRBD1 as D (6 bases). Germline V gives CDR1 MNHEY, CDR2 SVGAGI. V gave up 6 bases and J gave up 1 base, with 10 bases separating them. CDR3 length equals 14 residues.

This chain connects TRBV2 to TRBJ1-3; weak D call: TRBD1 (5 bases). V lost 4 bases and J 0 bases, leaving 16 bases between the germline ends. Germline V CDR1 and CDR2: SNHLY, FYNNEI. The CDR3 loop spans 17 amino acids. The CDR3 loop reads CASSGSGLQSSGNTIYF. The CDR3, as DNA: TGTGCCAGCAGTGGATCAGGGTTACAGTCCTCTGGAAACACCATATATTTT.

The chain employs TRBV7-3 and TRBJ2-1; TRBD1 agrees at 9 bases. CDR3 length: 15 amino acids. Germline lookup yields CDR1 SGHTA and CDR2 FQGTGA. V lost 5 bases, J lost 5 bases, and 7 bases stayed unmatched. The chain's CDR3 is CASSLWGQGNNEQFF. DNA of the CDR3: TGTGCCAGCAGCCTCTGGGGACAGGGAAACAATGAGCAGTTCTTC.

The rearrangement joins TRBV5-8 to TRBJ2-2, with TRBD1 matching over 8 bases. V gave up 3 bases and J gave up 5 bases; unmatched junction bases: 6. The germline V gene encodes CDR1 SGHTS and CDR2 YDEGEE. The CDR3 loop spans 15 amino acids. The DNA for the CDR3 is TGTGCCAGCAGCTCTTACAGGACAGGGACCGGGGAGCTGTTTTTT. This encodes CASSSYRTGTGELFF.

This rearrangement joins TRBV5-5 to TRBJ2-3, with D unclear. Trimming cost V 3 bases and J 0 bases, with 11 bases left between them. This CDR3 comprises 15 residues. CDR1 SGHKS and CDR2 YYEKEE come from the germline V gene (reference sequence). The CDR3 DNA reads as TGTGCCAGCAGCTCTGACTTTGGGAGCACAGATACGCAGTATTTT. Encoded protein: CASSSDFGSTDTQYF.

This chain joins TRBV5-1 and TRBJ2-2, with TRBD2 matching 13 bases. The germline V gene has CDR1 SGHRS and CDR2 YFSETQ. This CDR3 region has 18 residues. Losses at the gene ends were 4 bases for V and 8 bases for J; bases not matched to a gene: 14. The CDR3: CASSPRTSGSYVLGELFF. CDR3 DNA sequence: TGCGCCAGCAGCCCCCGGACTAGCGGGAGTTATGTCTTGGGGGAGCTGTTTTTT.

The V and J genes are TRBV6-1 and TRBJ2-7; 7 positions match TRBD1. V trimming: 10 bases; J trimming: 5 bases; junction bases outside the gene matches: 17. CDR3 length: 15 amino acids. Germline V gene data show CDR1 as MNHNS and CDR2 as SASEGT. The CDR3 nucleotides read TGTGCCACGTCCGCTCCAGGGGGTAAGTTCCACGAGCAGTACTTC. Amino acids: CATSAPGGKFHEQYF.

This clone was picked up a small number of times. The CDR3 here is CASRLAFANTGELFF. DNA of the CDR3: TGTGCCAGCAGGCTAGCGTTCGCGAACACCGGGGAGCTGTTTTTT. V is TRBV2 and J is TRBJ2-2, with D possibly being TRBD2 (6 bases). This CDR3 is built from 15 residues. The V end was cut by 6 bases, the J end by 0 bases, with 11 bases between. Germline V lookup: CDR1 SNHLY, CDR2 FYNNEI.

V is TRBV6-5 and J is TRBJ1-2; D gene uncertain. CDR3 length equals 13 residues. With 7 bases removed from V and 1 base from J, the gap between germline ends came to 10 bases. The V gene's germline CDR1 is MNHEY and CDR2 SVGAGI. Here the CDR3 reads CASKVDGNYGYTF. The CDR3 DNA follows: TGTGCCAGCAAGGTGGACGGTAACTATGGCTACACCTTC.

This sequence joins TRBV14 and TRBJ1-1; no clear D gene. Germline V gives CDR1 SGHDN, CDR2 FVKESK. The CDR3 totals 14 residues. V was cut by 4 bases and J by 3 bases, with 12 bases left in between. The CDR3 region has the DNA TGTGCCAGCAGCCCGTCCCCGGTGGACACTGAAGCTTTCTTT. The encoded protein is CASSPSPVDTEAFF.

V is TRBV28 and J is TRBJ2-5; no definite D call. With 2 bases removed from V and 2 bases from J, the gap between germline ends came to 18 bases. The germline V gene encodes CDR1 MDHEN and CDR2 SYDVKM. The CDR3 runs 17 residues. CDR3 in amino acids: CASSLGVVGSAQETQYF. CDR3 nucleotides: TGTGCCAGCAGTTTAGGCGTAGTAGGCAGTGCACAAGAGACCCAGTACTTC.